This entry lists 25 T cell receptor beta chains sequenced from one sample in a study of control samples from healthy donors and cancer patients. Libraries were prepared by immunoSEQ multiplex PCR; TCRdb keeps only in-frame clonotypes and omits some of them. The sample has some 170,000 clones; approximately 94% are singletons. The sample taken for sequencing was PBMCs. All receptors come from a man between 60 and 75 years old with colorectal cancer.

The rearrangement uses TRBV9 and TRBJ2-1, with TRBD1 matching over 7 bases. V was clipped by 2 bases and J by 9 bases; unmatched bases: 17. Looked up from germline, CDR1 is SGDLS and CDR2 is YYNGEE. The CDR3 loop spans 17 amino acids. Written as DNA, the CDR3 is TGTGCCAGCAGCGTTGTCCCCACAGGGGCCCGTTTGAGTGAGCAGTTCTTC. Encoded protein: CASSVVPTGARLSEQFF.

V gene TRBV4-1 combines with J gene TRBJ1-4; TRBD1 aligns across 8 bases. The CDR3 contains 15 residues. Per germline, CDR1 MGHRA and CDR2 YSYEKL. Germline trimming cut 6 bases from V and 4 bases from J; bases unmatched to any gene: 7. The CDR3 DNA reads TGCGCCAGCAGGCGAGCCGGACAGGGTAATGAAAAACTGTTTTTT. This gives the protein CASRRAGQGNEKLFF.

The V and J genes are TRBV9 and TRBJ2-3; TRBD2 agrees at 12 bases. The CDR3 runs 16 residues. Germline CDR1 SGDLS, CDR2 YYNGEE. Trimming cost V 0 bases and J 6 bases; bases outside gene matches: 5. The CDR3 loop is CASSVAASGGADTQYF. DNA for the CDR3: TGTGCCAGCAGCGTAGCTGCTAGCGGGGGGGCCGATACGCAGTATTTT.

V usage is TRBV2 and J usage is TRBJ2-7, with 9 bases matching TRBD1. Looked up from germline, CDR1 is SNHLY and CDR2 is FYNNEI. The CDR3 loop spans 15 amino acids. After removal of 4 bases from V and 4 bases from J, the junction contained 8 bases not matched to a gene. CDR3 in DNA: TGTGCCAGCAGTGCTCCGGACAGGGGTCGTTACGAGCAGTACTTC. Translation: CASSAPDRGRYEQYF.

The J gene is TRBJ2-7, the V gene TRBV4-3; no reliable D call. Trimming left V 0 bases short and J 3 bases short, with 6 bases between. From germline, CDR1 is LGHNA and CDR2 YSLEER. The CDR3 loop spans 13 amino acids. Written as DNA, the CDR3 is TGCGCCAGCAGCCAAGAGTGGAACTACGAGCAGTACTTC. Its translation: CASSQEWNYEQYF.

The rearrangement links TRBV10-3 to TRBJ1-6, with D unresolved. Germline lookup yields CDR1 ENHRY and CDR2 SYGVKD. V was trimmed by 4 bases and J by 6 bases, leaving 7 bases between them. The CDR3 sequence is 13 residues long. The CDR3 DNA reads as TGTGCCATCAGTGCGGAGACTAATTCACCCCTCCACTTT. This gives the protein CAISAETNSPLHF.

The V call is TRBV9, the J call TRBJ2-1; no clear D. CDR1 is SGDLS and CDR2 is YYNGEE in the germline V gene. V dropped 7 bases and J dropped 8 bases, with 13 bases sitting between them. The CDR3 length is 12 residues. CDR3 bases: TGTGCCAGCGGGGTATTGGGTTATGAGCAGTTCTTC. Encoded protein: CASGVLGYEQFF.

The chain has TRBV27 and TRBJ1-6; 7 bases are a match to TRBD1. V shed 5 bases, J shed 7 bases, and the junction held 11 bases outside the gene matches. The germline CDR1 and CDR2 sequences are MNHEY and SMNVEV (reference sequence). The CDR3 runs 16 residues. The CDR3 loop is CASSPDRAPGNSPLHF. Here the CDR3 DNA reads TGTGCCAGCAGTCCTGACAGGGCTCCGGGGAATTCACCCCTCCACTTT.

The chain combines TRBV6-2 or TRBV6-3 with TRBJ2-5, with unresolved D. The germline gives CDR1 MNHEY, CDR2 SVGEGT. Trimming removed 0 bases from V and 2 bases from J, with 13 bases in between. The CDR3 spans 16 residues. As DNA, the CDR3 is TGTGCCAGCAGTTACTCCCCCGGCACCATTCAAGAGACCCAGTACTTC. Amino acid sequence: CASSYSPGTIQETQYF.

The rearrangement joins TRBV21-1 to TRBJ1-1. TRBV21-1 is deemed a pseudogene. The CDR3 runs 13 residues. CDR3 nucleotide sequence: TGTGCCAGCAGCAAAGCGCTCAATCCCTGGGCTTTCTTT. Protein sequence: CASSKALNPWAFF.

V and J are TRBV4-2 and TRBJ2-3; no clear D gene. V dropped 0 bases and J dropped 1 base, with 8 bases sitting between them. Per germline, CDR1 LGHNA and CDR2 YNFKEQ. The CDR3 consists of 15 residues. The DNA for the CDR3 is TGTGCCAGCAGCCAAGATCGGAGCGGCACAGATACGCAGTATTTT. Its translation: CASSQDRSGTDTQYF.

V and J are TRBV7-2 and TRBJ2-5; TRBD1 aligns across 9 bases. Germline CDR1 reads SGHTA; CDR2 reads FQGNSA. The length of the CDR3 is 15 residues. J lost 5 bases, V lost 3 bases, and 7 bases had no gene match. The DNA for the CDR3 is TGTGCCAGCAGCTTCCGGGACAGGGAATGGGAGACCCAGTACTTC. Translation: CASSFRDREWETQYF.

The J gene is TRBJ2-7, the V gene TRBV7-2; TRBD1 might be the D (6 bases). The CDR3 consists of 14 residues. The germline CDR1 and CDR2 sequences are SGHTA and FQGNSA. Deletions cut 2 bases from V and 2 bases from J, with 10 bases between. CDR3 region: CASSLRDRPYEQYF. For the CDR3, the DNA is TGTGCCAGCAGCTTAAGAGACAGGCCCTACGAGCAGTACTTC.

The gene calls are TRBV4-3 and TRBJ2-7; tentatively, D is TRBD1 (7 bases). V was clipped by 0 bases and J by 4 bases, with 10 bases between them. Germline CDR1 LGHNA, CDR2 YSLEER. There are 14 residues in the CDR3. The CDR3 region has the DNA TGCGCCAGCAGCCAAGATCAGGGGGGTTACGAGCAGTACTTC. Encoded protein: CASSQDQGGYEQYF.

This chain connects TRBV9 to TRBJ1-1; possible D gene TRBD1, 6 bases. Germline assignment: CDR1 SGDLS and CDR2 YYNGEE. This CDR3 comprises 15 residues. Trimming cost V 7 bases and J 4 bases, with 20 bases left between them. CDR3 nucleotides: TGTGCCAGCGGTAAAGAGGGGGGGAAGGGCACTGAAGCTTTCTTT. Translation: CASGKEGGKGTEAFF.

The rearrangement uses TRBV13 and TRBJ2-2, with 13 bases lining up with TRBD2. The length of the CDR3 is 19 residues. Germline-derived CDR1 and CDR2 are PRHDT and FYEKMQ (reference sequence). Unmatched junction bases numbered 14, after V lost 4 bases and J lost 6 bases. The CDR3 spells CASSSAGTSGDSWAGELFF. CDR3 DNA: TGTGCCAGCAGCTCGGCCGGGACTAGCGGGGATAGTTGGGCCGGGGAGCTGTTTTTT.

A single count supports this clone. The chain is built from TRBV2 and TRBJ1-2, with a tentative D call TRBD1 (6 bases). Germline loops: CDR1 SNHLY, CDR2 FYNNEI. Trimming took off 7 bases at V and 4 bases at J, with 13 bases between the two ends. This CDR3 region has 13 residues. The CDR3 DNA sequence: TGTGCCAGCAACCCCCAGGGGCCCTATGGCTACACCTTC. The encoded protein is CASNPQGPYGYTF.

V gene TRBV11-2 combines with J gene TRBJ2-7; TRBD2 aligns across 8 bases. The CDR3 contains 14 residues. Germline values: CDR1 SGHAT, CDR2 FQNNGV. With 5 bases clipped from V and 3 bases from J, the junction kept 6 bases outside the gene matches. Here the CDR3 reads CASSQYGTSYEQYF. CDR3 nucleotide sequence: TGTGCCAGCAGCCAGTACGGGACTAGCTACGAGCAGTACTTC.

The chain carries TRBV29-1 and TRBJ2-7; TRBD1 is a possible D gene (7 bases). Trimming removed 0 bases from V and 6 bases from J, with 18 bases in between. CDR1 SQVTM and CDR2 ANQGSEA come from the germline V gene. The CDR3 sequence is 15 residues long. The CDR3 coding sequence is TGCAGCGTTGAAGACTACGGCAGGGGGGCCTCCGAGCAGTACTTC. Translating it yields CSVEDYGRGASEQYF.

The chain carries TRBV19 and TRBJ1-5, with 8 bases that match TRBD1. Germline V lookup: CDR1 LNHDA, CDR2 SQIVND (reference sequence). V shed 5 bases, J shed 7 bases, and the junction held 10 bases outside the gene matches. CDR3 size: 15 residues. The CDR3 bases are TGTGCCAGTAGTTTTCTCGGACAGGGCATCCAGCCCCAGCATTTT. Protein sequence: CASSFLGQGIQPQHF.

V and J are TRBV11-2 and TRBJ2-2, with D unclear. The V gene's germline CDR1 is SGHAT and CDR2 FQNNGV. This CDR3 comprises 13 residues. Trimming removed 5 bases at V and 4 bases at J, with 8 bases between. The CDR3 loop is CASSLGFTGELFF. CDR3 nucleotides: TGTGCCAGCAGCCTAGGTTTCACCGGGGAGCTGTTTTTT.

The rearrangement uses TRBV7-6 and TRBJ1-6; D uncertain. The CDR3 is made up of 13 amino acids. V lost 1 base and J 7 bases, leaving 5 bases between the germline ends. Germline values: CDR1 SGHVS, CDR2 FNYEAQ. The CDR3 region has the DNA TGTGCCAGCAGCTTAGGGGTGAATTCACCCCTCCACTTT. Amino acid sequence: CASSLGVNSPLHF.

The chain is built from TRBV12-3 or TRBV12-4 and TRBJ1-2; possibly TRBD1 for D (5 bases). This CDR3 comprises 13 residues. V shed 5 bases and J shed 4 bases, with 11 bases lying between them. DNA of the CDR3: TGTGCCAGCAGTACCGGGACTGGCTATGGCTACACCTTC. Amino acids: CASSTGTGYGYTF.

The gene calls are TRBV7-9 and TRBJ1-2, with D uncertain. CDR1 and CDR2 (germline): SEHNR, FQNEAQ (reference sequence). With 5 bases removed from V and 7 bases from J, the gap between germline ends came to 14 bases. The CDR3 contains 13 residues. CDR3 region: CASSPLDNSGYTF. The DNA of the CDR3 is TGTGCCAGCAGCCCCCTTGACAACAGTGGCTACACCTTC.

The rearrangement links TRBV7-2 to TRBJ1-1; maybe TRBD1 (6 bases). The CDR3 has 15 residues. With 1 base removed from V and 0 bases from J, the gap between germline ends came to 9 bases. Germline V gives CDR1 SGHTA, CDR2 FQGNSA. The CDR3, as DNA: TGTGCCAGCAGCTTAGGGACAGCAATGAACACTGAAGCTTTCTTT. Its translation is CASSLGTAMNTEAFF.